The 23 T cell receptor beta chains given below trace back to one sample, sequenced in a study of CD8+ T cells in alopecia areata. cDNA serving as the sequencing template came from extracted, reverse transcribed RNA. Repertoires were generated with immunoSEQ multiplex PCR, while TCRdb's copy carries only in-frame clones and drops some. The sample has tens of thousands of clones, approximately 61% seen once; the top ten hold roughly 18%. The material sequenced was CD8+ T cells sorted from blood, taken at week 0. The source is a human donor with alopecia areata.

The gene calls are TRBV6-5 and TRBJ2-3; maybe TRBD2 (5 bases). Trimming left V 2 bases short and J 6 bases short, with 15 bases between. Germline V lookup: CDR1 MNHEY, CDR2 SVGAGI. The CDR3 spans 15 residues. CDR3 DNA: TGTGCCAGCAGTTACAACAGCGGACTCCTCGATACGCAGTATTTT. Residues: CASSYNSGLLDTQYF.

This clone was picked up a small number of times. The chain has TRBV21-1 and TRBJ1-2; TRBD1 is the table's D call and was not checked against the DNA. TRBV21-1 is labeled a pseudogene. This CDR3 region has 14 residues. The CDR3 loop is CASSKCGGLYGYTF. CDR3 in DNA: TGTGCCAGCAGCAAATGTGGGGGCCTCTATGGCTACACCTTC.

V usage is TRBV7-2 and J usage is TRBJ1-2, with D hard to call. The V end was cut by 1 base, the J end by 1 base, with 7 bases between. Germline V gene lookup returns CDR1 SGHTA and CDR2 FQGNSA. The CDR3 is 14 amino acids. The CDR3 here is CASSLGRDNYGYTF. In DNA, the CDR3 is TGTGCCAGCAGCTTAGGCCGAGATAACTATGGCTACACCTTC. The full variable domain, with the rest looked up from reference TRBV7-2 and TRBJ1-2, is GAGVSQSPSNKVTEKGKDVELRCDPISGHTALYWYRQSLGQGLEFLIYFQGNSAPDKSGLPSDRFSAERTGGSVSTLTIQRTQQEDSAVYLCASSLGRDNYGYTFGSGTRLTVV.

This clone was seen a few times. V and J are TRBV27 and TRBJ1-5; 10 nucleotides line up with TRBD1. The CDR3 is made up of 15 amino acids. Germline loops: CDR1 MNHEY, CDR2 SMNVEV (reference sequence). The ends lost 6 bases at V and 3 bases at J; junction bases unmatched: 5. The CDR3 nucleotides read TGTGCCAGCAGCTGGGGACAGGGGATCAATCAGCCCCAGCATTTT. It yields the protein CASSWGQGINQPQHF.

The CDR3 protein is CASSQGGSAEQYF. The DNA of the CDR3 is TGTGCCAGCAGCCAAGGTGGATCGGCCGAGCAGTACTTC. The V call is TRBV14, the J call TRBJ2-7; no clear D. The CDR3 is 13 residues long. Germline V CDR1 and CDR2: SGHDN, FVKESK. Trimming took off 1 base at V and 6 bases at J, with 10 bases between the two ends. The whole variable domain, filled in from reference TRBV14 and TRBJ2-7, reads EAGVTQFPSHSVIEKGQTVTLRCDPISGHDNLYWYRRVMGKEIKFLLHFVKESKQDESGMPNNRFLAERTGGTYSTLKVQPAELEDSGVYFCASSQGGSAEQYFGPGTRLTVT.

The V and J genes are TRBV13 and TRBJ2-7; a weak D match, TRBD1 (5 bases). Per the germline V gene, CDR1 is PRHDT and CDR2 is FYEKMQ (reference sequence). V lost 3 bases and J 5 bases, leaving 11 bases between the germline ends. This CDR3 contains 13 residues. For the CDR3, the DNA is TGTGCCAGCAGCTTCCCAGGGAAGCACGAGCAGTACTTC. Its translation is CASSFPGKHEQYF.

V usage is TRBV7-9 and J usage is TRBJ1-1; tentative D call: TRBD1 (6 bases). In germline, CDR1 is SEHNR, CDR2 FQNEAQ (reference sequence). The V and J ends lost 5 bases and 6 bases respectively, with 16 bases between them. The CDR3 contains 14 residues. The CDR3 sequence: CASSPMAGAAEAFF. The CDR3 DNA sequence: TGTGCCAGCAGCCCCATGGCGGGGGCGGCTGAAGCTTTCTTT.

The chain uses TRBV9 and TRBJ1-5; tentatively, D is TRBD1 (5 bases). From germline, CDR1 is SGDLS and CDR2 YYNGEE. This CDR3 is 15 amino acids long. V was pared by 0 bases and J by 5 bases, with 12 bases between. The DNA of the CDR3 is TGTGCCAGCAGCGTAGCGGGGGAAGGGTATCAGCCCCAGCATTTT. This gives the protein CASSVAGEGYQPQHF.

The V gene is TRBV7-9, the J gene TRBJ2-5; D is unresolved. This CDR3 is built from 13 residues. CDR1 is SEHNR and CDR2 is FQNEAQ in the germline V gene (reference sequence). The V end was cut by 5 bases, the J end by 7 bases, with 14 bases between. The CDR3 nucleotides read TGTGCCAGCAGCCGTTCTCTGACGGGGACCCAGTACTTC. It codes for CASSRSLTGTQYF.

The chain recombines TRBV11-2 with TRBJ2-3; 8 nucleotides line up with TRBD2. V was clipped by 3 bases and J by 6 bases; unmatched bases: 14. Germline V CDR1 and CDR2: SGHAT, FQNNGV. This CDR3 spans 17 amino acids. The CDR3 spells CASSFTPTGGAWDTQYF. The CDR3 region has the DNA TGTGCCAGCAGCTTCACCCCTACCGGGGGGGCCTGGGATACGCAGTATTTT.

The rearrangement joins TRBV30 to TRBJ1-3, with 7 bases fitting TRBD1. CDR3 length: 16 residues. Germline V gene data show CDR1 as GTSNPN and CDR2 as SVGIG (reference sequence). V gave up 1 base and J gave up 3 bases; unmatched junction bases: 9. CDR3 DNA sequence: TGTGCCTGGAGTGCCCCGGAGACAGGGCTTGGAAACACCATATATTTT. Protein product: CAWSAPETGLGNTIYF.

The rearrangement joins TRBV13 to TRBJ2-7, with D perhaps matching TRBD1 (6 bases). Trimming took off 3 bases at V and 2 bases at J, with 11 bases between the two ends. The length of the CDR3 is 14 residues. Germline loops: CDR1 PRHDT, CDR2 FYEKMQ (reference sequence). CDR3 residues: CASSLTGTAYEQYF. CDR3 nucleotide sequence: TGTGCCAGCAGCTTGACAGGTACCGCCTACGAGCAGTACTTC.

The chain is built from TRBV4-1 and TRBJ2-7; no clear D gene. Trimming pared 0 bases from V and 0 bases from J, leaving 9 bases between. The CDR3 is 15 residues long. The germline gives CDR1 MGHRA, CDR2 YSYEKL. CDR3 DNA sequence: TGCGCCAGCAGCCAAGATCCTAGGGCCTCCTACGAGCAGTACTTC. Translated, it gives CASSQDPRASYEQYF.

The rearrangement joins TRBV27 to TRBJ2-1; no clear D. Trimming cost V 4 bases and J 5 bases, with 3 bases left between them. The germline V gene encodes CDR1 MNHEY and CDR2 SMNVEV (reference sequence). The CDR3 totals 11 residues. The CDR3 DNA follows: TGTGCCAGCAGTTGGAACAATGAGCAGTTCTTC. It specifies CASSWNNEQFF.

The CDR3 DNA follows: TGCGCCAGCAGCCGCCTAAGGGGGCTGAACACTGAAGCTTTCTTT. It encodes CASSRLRGLNTEAFF. V gene TRBV5-1 combines with J gene TRBJ1-1, with TRBD1 matching 7 bases. Germline assignment: CDR1 SGHRS and CDR2 YFSETQ. This CDR3 spans 15 amino acids. V shed 4 bases and J 0 bases; nucleotides not matched to a gene: 6.

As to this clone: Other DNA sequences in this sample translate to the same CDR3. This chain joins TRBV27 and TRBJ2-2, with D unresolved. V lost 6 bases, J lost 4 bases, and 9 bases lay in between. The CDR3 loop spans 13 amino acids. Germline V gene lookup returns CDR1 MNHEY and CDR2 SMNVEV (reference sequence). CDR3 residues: CASSLGGTGELFF. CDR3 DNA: TGTGCCAGCAGCTTGGGCGGCACCGGGGAGCTGTTTTTT.

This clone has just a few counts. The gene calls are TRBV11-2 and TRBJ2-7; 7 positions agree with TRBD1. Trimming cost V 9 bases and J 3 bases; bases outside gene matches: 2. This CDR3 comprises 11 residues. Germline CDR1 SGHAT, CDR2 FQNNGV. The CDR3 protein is CASQGDYEQYF. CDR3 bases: TGTGCCAGTCAGGGGGACTACGAGCAGTACTTC.

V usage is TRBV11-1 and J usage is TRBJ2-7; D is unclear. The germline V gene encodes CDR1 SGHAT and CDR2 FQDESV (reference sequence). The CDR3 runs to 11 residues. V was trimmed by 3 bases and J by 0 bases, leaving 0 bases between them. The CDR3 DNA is TGTGCCAGCAGCTTCTCCTACGAGCAGTACTTC. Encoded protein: CASSFSYEQYF.

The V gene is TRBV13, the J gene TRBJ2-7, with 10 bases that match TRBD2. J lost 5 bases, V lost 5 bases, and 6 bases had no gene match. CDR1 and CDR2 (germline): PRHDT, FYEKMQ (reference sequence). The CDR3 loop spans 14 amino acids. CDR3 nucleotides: TGTGCCAGCAGCGATAGCGGGAGGAACGACGAGCAGTACTTC. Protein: CASSDSGRNDEQYF.

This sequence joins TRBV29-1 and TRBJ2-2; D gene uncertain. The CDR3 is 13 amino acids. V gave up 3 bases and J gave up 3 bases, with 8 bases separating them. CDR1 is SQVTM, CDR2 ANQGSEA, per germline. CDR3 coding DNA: TGCAGCGTTGAGGGGTCGGACACCGGGGAGCTGTTTTTT. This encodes CSVEGSDTGELFF.

The CDR3 DNA sequence: TGTGCCAGCAGAGACCAATCGGGCAGACTCTCAGCTTTCTTT. Its protein product is CASRDQSGRLSAFF. The genes are TRBV13 and TRBJ1-1, with no clear D. Trimming removed 6 bases from V and 10 bases from J, with 21 bases in between. Germline V gene lookup returns CDR1 PRHDT and CDR2 FYEKMQ (reference sequence). The CDR3 is 14 residues long.

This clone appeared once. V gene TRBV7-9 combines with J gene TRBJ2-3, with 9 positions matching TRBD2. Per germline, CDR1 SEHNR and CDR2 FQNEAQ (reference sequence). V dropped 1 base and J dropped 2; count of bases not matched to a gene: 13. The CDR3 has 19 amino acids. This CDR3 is CASSLVPYSLAGDTDTQYF. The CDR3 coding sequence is TGTGCCAGCAGCTTAGTCCCCTACAGTTTAGCGGGGGACACAGATACGCAGTATTTT.

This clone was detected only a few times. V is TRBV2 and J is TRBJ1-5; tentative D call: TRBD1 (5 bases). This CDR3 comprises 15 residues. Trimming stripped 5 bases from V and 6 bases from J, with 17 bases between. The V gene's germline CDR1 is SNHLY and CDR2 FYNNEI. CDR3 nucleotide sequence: TGTGCCAGCAGTCCCCTCTGGCAGGGTAGTCAGCCCCAGCATTTT. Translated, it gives CASSPLWQGSQPQHF.